The 10 T cell receptor beta chains reported below all come from one sample, sequenced in a study of T-cell reconstitution after alpha-beta-depleted transplantation in children (dated by TCRdb to the mid-2010s). The receptor library was made with PCR. The sample was run on an Illumina HiSeq 2500. Molecular barcoding was employed in the preparation of TCR libraries, with unique molecular identifiers being used to normalize TCRbeta repertoire quantification. The public sequencing data were trimmed at Q25 with fastp and processed into clonotypes with MiXCR by TCRdb, which kept only in-frame beta chains. Here each entry gathers all rows of one CDR3 protein and keeps the most common genes and DNA. In all, the sample holds hundreds of thousands of distinct CDR3 sequences, and roughly 33% of those were seen once. The ten largest account for roughly 2.5% of the sample. Specimen: PBMCs from the stem cell graft donor, collected from the stem cell graft. The receptors were gathered from a human donor who donated a stem cell graft to a child with aplastic anemia.

V gene TRBV27 combines with J gene TRBJ1-1; D gene unclear. Germline lookup yields CDR1 MNHEY and CDR2 SMNVEV (reference sequence). The length of the CDR3 is 15 residues. V lost 3 bases and J 0 bases, leaving 11 bases between the germline ends. The CDR3 sequence is CASSLGNPMNTEAFF. The CDR3 DNA is TGTGCCAGCAGTTTGGGAAACCCAATGAACACTGAAGCTTTCTTT.

J is TRBJ1-2 and V is TRBV29-1; D unresolved. The CDR3 covers 13 residues. Germline values: CDR1 SQVTM, CDR2 ANQGSEA. With 4 bases removed from V and 4 bases from J, the gap between germline ends came to 13 bases. The CDR3 here is CSVGPSPGYGYTF. The CDR3 DNA reads as TGCAGCGTTGGGCCAAGCCCTGGCTATGGCTACACCTTC. Full variable domain (remainder filled in from reference TRBV29-1 and TRBJ1-2): SAVISQKPSRDICQRGTSLTIQCQVDSQVTMMFWYRQQPGQSLTLIATANQGSEATYESGFVIDKFPISRPNLTFSTLTVSNMSPEDSSIYLCSVGPSPGYGYTFGSGTRLTVV.

The gene calls are TRBV6-1 and TRBJ1-6, with D possibly being TRBD1 (6 bases). Trimming removed 6 bases from V and 9 bases from J, with 15 bases in between. The germline V gene encodes CDR1 MNHNS and CDR2 SASEGT. CDR3 length equals 14 residues. CDR3 sequence: CASSQTGSRSPLHF. The CDR3 DNA reads as TGTGCCAGCAGCCAAACAGGGTCCCGTTCACCCCTCCACTTT.

The chain has TRBV18 and TRBJ2-3; TRBD1 might be the D (6 bases). This CDR3 contains 14 residues. V lost 1 base to trimming and J lost 4 bases, with 9 bases between them. The V gene's germline CDR1 is KGHSH and CDR2 LQKENI. CDR3 bases: TGTGCCAGCTCACCACTTCAGGGGTCAGATACGCAGTATTTT. Protein product: CASSPLQGSDTQYF.

This clonotype was seen a few times. The J gene is TRBJ1-3, the V gene TRBV15; tentative D call: TRBD1 (6 bases). Deletions cut 6 bases from V and 1 base from J, with 13 bases between. The CDR3 length is 15 residues. CDR1 and CDR2 from the germline V gene are LNHNV and YYDKDF (reference sequence). DNA of the CDR3: TGTGCCACCAGGGACAGCTCAACTTCTGGAAACACCATATATTTT. Translation gives CATRDSSTSGNTIYF.

The V and J genes are TRBV6-2 or TRBV6-3 and TRBJ1-5; D is undetermined. The germline V gene has CDR1 MNHEY and CDR2 SVGEGT. The CDR3 is made up of 13 amino acids. V lost 2 bases and J 4 bases, leaving 6 bases between the germline ends. The chain's CDR3 is CASSYGPNQPQHF. As DNA, the CDR3 is TGTGCCAGCAGTTACGGGCCGAATCAGCCCCAGCATTTT.

The chain employs TRBV7-9 and TRBJ2-7; 9 positions match TRBD1. The length of the CDR3 is 16 residues. In germline, CDR1 is SEHNR, CDR2 FQNEAQ (reference sequence). V was clipped by 5 bases and J by 6 bases; unmatched bases: 14. The CDR3 reads CASSRPLGTGSPEQYF. In DNA, the CDR3 is TGTGCCAGCAGCCGACCCCTCGGGACAGGGTCCCCCGAGCAGTACTTC.

The sample holds a few counts of this clonotype. This sequence joins TRBV5-1 and TRBJ2-7; no firm D call. CDR1 and CDR2 (germline): SGHRS, YFSETQ. The V end was cut by 0 bases, the J end by 2 bases, with 6 bases between. There are 13 residues in the CDR3. CDR3 sequence: CASSLENAYEQYF. As DNA, the CDR3 is TGCGCCAGCAGCTTGGAAAACGCCTACGAGCAGTACTTC.

The chain joins TRBV5-1 to TRBJ2-5, with 7 bases that match TRBD2. Germline V gene sequence: CDR1 SGHRS, CDR2 YFSETQ. CDR3 size: 18 residues. The V gene end was trimmed by 0 bases and the J gene end by 7 bases; junction bases not matched to a gene: 18. CDR3 sequence: CASSLAVVRERTSGTQYF. The DNA of the CDR3 is TGCGCCAGCAGCTTGGCAGTCGTGCGGGAGCGAACCTCGGGGACCCAGTACTTC.

This clonotype has only a few counts. This rearrangement joins TRBV6-5 to TRBJ2-1, with unresolved D. The CDR3 totals 14 residues. Germline CDR1 MNHEY, CDR2 SVGAGI. Deletions cut 0 bases from V and 8 bases from J, with 11 bases between. As DNA, the CDR3 is TGTGCCAGCAGTTACTCGGACCCCGACGATGAGCAGTTCTTC. Its protein product is CASSYSDPDDEQFF.